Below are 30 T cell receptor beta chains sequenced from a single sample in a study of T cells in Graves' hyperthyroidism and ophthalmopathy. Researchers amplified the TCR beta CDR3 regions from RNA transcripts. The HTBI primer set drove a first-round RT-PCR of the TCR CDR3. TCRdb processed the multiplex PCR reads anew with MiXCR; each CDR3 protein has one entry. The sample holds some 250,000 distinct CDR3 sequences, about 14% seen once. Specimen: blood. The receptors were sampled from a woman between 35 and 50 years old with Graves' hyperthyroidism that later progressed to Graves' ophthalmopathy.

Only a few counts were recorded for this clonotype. CDR3 residues: CASSTGQVDPPGNTIYF. DNA for the CDR3: TGCGCCAGCAGCACCGGACAGGTCGATCCCCCTGGAAACACCATATATTTT. V usage is TRBV5-1 and J usage is TRBJ1-3; TRBD1 agrees at 7 bases. Germline assignment: CDR1 SGHRS and CDR2 YFSETQ. The CDR3 is 17 amino acids. V lost 4 bases to trimming and J lost 2 bases; unmatched junction nucleotides: 12.

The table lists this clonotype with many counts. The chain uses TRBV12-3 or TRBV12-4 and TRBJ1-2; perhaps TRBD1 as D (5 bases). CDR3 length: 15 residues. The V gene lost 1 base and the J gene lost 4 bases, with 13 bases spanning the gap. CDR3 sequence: CASSLGQQAIYGYTF. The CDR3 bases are TGTGCCAGCAGTTTAGGTCAACAGGCGATCTATGGCTACACCTTC.

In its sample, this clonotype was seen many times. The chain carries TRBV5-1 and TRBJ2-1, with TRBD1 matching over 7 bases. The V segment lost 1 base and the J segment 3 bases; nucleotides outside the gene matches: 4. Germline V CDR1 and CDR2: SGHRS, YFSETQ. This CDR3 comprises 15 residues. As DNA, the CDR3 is TGCGCCAGCAGCTTGTCAGGGGACAGCTACAATGAGCAGTTCTTC. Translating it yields CASSLSGDSYNEQFF. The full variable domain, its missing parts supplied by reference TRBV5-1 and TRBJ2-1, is KAGVTQTPRYLIKTRGQQVTLSCSPISGHRSVSWYQQTPGQGLQFLFEYFSETQRNKGNFPGRFSGRQFSNSRSEMNVSTLELGDSALYLCASSLSGDSYNEQFFGPGTRLTVL.

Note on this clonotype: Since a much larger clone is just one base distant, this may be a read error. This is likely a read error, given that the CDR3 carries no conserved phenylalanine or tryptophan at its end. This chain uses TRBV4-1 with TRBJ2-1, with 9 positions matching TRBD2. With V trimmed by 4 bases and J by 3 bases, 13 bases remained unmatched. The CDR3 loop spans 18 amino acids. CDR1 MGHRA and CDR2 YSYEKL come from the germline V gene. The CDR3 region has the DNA TGCGCCAGCAGCCCCCCAACCCCACTAGCGGGTCTCTACAATGAGCAGTTCATC. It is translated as CASSPPTPLAGLYNEQFI.

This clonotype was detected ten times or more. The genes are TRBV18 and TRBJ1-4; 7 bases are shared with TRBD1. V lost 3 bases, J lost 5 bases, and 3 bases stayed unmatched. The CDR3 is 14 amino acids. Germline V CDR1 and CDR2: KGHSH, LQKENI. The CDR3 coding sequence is TGTGCCAGCTCACCGACAGGGAAGAATGAAAAACTGTTTTTT. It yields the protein CASSPTGKNEKLFF. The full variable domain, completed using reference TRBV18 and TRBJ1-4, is NAGVMQNPRHLVRRRGQEARLRCSPMKGHSHVYWYRQLPEEGLKFMVYLQKENIIDESGMPKERFSAEFPKEGPSILRIQQVVRGDSAAYFCASSPTGKNEKLFFGSGTQLSVL.

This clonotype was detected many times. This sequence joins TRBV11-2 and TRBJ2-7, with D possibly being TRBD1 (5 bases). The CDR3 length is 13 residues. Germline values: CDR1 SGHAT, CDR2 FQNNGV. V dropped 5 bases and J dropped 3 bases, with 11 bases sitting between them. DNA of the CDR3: TGTGCCAGCAGCACCCGCGGACACTACGAGCAGTACTTC. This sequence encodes CASSTRGHYEQYF.

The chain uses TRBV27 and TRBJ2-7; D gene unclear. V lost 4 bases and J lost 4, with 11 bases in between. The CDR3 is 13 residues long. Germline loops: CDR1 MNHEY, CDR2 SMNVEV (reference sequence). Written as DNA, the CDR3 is TGTGCCAGCAGTTCGACCCCCGGTTACGAGCAGTACTTC. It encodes CASSSTPGYEQYF.

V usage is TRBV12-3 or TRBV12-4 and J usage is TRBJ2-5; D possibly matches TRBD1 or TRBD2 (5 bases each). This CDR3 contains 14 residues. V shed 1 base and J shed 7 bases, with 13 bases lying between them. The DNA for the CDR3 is TGTGCCAGCAGTTTAGGGGGACCCCCTTCGACCCAGTACTTC. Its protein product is CASSLGGPPSTQYF.

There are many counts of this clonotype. The chain's CDR3 is CASSQATDTQYF. Here the CDR3 DNA reads TGTGCCAGCAGCCAAGCCACAGATACGCAGTATTTT. The gene calls are TRBV3-1 and TRBJ2-3; D remains ambiguous. The CDR3 is 12 residues long. The germline gives CDR1 LGHDT, CDR2 YNNKEL (reference sequence). Trimming took off 1 base at V and 2 bases at J, with 1 base between the two ends.

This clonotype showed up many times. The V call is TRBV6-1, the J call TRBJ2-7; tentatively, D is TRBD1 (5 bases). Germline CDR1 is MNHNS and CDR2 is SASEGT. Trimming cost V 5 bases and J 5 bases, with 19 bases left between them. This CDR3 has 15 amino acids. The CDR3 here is CASSSLGPGRDEQYF. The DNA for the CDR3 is TGTGCCAGCAGTTCCCTGGGGCCCGGCAGGGACGAGCAGTACTTC.

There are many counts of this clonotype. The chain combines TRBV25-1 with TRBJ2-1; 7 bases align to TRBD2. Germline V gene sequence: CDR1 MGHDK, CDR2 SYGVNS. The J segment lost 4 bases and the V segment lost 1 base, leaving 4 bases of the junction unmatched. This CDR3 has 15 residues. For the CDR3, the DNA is TGTGCCAGCAGTGAATTGGGGGACTATTACAATGAGCAGTTCTTC. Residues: CASSELGDYYNEQFF.

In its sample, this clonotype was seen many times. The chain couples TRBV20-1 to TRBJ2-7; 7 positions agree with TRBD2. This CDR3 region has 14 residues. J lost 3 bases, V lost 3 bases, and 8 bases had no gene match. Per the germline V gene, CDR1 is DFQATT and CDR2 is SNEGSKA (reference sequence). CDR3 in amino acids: CSASRDYRVYEQYF. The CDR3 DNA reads TGCAGTGCTAGTAGGGACTATAGGGTCTACGAGCAGTACTTC.

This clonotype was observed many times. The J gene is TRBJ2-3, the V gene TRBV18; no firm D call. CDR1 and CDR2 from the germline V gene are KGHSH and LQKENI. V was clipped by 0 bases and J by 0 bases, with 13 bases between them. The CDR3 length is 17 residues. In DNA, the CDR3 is TGTGCCAGCTCACCACCGGCGAACGAGATCAGCACAGATACGCAGTATTTT. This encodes CASSPPANEISTDTQYF.

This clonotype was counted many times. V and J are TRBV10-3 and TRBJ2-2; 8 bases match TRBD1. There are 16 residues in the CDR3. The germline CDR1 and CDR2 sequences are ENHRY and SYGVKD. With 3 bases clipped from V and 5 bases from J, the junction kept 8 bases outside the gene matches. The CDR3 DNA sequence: TGTGCCATCAGTGACCCCGGACAGGGAAGGACCGGGGAGCTGTTTTTT. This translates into CAISDPGQGRTGELFF.

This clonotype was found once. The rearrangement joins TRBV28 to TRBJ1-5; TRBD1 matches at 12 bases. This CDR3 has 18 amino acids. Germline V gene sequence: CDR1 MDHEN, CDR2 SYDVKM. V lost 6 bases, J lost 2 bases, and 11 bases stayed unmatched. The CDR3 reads CASSQPGTGGEGNQPQHF. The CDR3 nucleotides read TGTGCCAGCAGCCAGCCAGGGACAGGGGGCGAGGGCAATCAGCCCCAGCATTTT.

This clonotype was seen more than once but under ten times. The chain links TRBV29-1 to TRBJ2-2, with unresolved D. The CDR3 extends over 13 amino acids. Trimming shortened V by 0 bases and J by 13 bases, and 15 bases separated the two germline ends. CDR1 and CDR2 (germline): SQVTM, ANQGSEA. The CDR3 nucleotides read TGCAGCGTTGAAGAATCGGCCGTCTCTTGGCTGTTTTTT. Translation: CSVEESAVSWLFF.

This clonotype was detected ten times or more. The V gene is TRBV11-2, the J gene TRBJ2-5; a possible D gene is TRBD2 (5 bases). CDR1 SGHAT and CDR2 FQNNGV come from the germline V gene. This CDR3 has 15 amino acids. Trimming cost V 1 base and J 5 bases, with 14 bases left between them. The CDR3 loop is CASSLGIAREETQYF. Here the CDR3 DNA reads TGTGCCAGCAGCTTAGGAATAGCGAGGGAGGAGACCCAGTACTTC.

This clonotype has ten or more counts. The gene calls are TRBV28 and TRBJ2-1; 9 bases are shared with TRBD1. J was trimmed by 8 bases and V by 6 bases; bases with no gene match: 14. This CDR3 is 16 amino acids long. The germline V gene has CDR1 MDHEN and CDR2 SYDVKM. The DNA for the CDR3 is TGTGCCAGCAGCCCAGACACAGGGGGCCGAATCTATGAGCAGTTCTTC. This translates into CASSPDTGGRIYEQFF.

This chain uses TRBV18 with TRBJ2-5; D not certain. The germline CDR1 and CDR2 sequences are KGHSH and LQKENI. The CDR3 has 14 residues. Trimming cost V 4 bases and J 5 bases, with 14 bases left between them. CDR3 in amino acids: CASSLGPAGETQYF. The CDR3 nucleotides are TGTGCCAGCTCACTCGGGCCTGCCGGGGAGACCCAGTACTTC. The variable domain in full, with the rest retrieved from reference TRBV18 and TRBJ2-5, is NAGVMQNPRHLVRRRGQEARLRCSPMKGHSHVYWYRQLPEEGLKFMVYLQKENIIDESGMPKERFSAEFPKEGPSILRIQQVVRGDSAAYFCASSLGPAGETQYFGPGTRLLVL.

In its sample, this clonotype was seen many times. The CDR3 is CSAILAERTDTQYF. The CDR3 DNA reads as TGCAGTGCTATACTAGCGGAGCGCACAGATACGCAGTATTTT. This chain joins TRBV20-1 and TRBJ2-3; 8 bases fit TRBD2. The V gene's germline CDR1 is DFQATT and CDR2 SNEGSKA (reference sequence). Trimming removed 4 bases from V and 1 base from J; junction bases left unmatched: 4. This CDR3 region has 14 residues.

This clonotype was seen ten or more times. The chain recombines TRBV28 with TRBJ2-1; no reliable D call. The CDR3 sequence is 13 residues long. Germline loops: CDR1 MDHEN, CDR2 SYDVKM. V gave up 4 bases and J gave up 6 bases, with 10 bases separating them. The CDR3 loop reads CASSSPRSNEQFF. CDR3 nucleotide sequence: TGTGCCAGCAGTTCGCCCCGTTCCAATGAGCAGTTCTTC.

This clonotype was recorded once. CDR3 in DNA: TGCGCCAGCAGCGGGGGCTCGAATGAAAAACTGTTTTTT. Translation gives CASSGGSNEKLFF. The V gene is TRBV4-1, the J gene TRBJ1-4; D may be TRBD1 (6 bases). The CDR3 has 13 amino acids. Germline V gives CDR1 MGHRA, CDR2 YSYEKL. The V end lost 5 bases, the J end lost 5 bases, and 9 bases lay between the germline ends.

Here the CDR3 reads CASSFLASGRWYEQYF. The CDR3 DNA follows: TGTGCCAGCAGTTTCTTGGCTAGCGGGAGGTGGTACGAGCAGTACTTC. V and J are TRBV28 and TRBJ2-7, with 11 bases aligning to TRBD2. With V trimmed by 3 bases and J by 4 bases, 8 bases remained unmatched. CDR1 is MDHEN, CDR2 SYDVKM, per germline. This CDR3 is built from 16 residues.

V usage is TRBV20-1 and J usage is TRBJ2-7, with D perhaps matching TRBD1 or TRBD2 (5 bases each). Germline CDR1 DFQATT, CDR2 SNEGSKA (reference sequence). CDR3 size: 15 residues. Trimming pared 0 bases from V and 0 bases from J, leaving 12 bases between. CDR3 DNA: TGCAGTGCTAGAGATACGGCAGGGAGCTCCTACGAGCAGTACTTC. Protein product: CSARDTAGSSYEQYF.

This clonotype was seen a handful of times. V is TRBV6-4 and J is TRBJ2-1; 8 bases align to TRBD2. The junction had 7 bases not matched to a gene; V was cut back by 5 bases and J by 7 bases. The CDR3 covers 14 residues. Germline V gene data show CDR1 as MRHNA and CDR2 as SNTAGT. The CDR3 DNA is TGTGCCAGCAGTTACGTGGCTAGCGGGAATGAGCAGTTCTTC. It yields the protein CASSYVASGNEQFF.

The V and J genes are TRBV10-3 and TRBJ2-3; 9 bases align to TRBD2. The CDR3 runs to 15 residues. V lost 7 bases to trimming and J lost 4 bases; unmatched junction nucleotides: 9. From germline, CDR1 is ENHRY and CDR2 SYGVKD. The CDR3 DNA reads TGTGCCATCAAGCCAGCGGGAGGAAAAGCAGATACGCAGTATTTT. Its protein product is CAIKPAGGKADTQYF.

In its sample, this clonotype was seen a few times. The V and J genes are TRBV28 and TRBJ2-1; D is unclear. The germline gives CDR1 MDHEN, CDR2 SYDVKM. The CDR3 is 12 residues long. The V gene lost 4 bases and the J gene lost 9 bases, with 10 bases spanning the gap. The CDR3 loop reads CASSWAGTEQFF. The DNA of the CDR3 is TGTGCCAGCAGTTGGGCCGGAACTGAGCAGTTCTTC.

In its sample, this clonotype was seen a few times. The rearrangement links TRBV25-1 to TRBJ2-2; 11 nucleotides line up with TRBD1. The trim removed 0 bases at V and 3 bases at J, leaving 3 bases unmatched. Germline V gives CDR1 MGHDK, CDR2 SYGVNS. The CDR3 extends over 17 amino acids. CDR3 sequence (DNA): TGTGCCAGCAGTGAATATGGGGGACAGGGGGACACCGGGGAGCTGTTTTTT. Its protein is CASSEYGGQGDTGELFF.

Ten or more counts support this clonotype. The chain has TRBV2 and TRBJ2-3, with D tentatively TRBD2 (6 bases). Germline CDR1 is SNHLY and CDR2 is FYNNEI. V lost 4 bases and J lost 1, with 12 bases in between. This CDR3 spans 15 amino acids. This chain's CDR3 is CASSVGVAGTDTQYF. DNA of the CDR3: TGTGCCAGCAGTGTCGGGGTAGCGGGCACAGATACGCAGTATTTT.

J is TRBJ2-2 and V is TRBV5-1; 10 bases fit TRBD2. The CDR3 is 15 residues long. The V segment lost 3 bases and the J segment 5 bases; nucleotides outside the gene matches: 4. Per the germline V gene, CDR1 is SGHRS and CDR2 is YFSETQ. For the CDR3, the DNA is TGCGCCAGCAGCTCGGGACTAGCGAGAACCGGGGAGCTGTTTTTT. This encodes CASSSGLARTGELFF.